This record concerns one T cell receptor (beta chain) sequence. What it recognizes is unknown. The data belong to a study of Ad26.COV2.S vaccination and SARS-CoV-2 variants. About the research overall: The vaccine Ad26.COV2.S was put into the muscle once, or twice with 56 days between. Study-wide points: Placebo and vaccine recipients had non-spike TCR breadth that was similar. Vaccine recipients surpassed placebo recipients in spike-specific TCR breadth.

CDR1 is SEHNR, CDR2 FQNEAQ, per germline (reference sequence). The CDR3 is 18 residues long. V was trimmed by 5 bases and J by 0 bases, leaving 21 bases between them. Treatment reported: roughly 18 received Ad26.COV2.S at low or high dose, single or two shots; about 5 received placebo; per-sample allocation not given. The investigators took samples on day 63 after the first vaccine or placebo injection. This table comes from immunoSEQ multiplex PCR, and its TCRdb copy is limited to in-frame clones, with some not included. The profile shows about 680,000 clones, roughly 90% of them singletons. V is TRBV7-9 and J is TRBJ2-3; a possible D gene is TRBD1 (5 bases). This material consisted of peripheral blood, taken in a trial of Ad26.COV2.S vaccine versus placebo. The origin of this receptor is a person aged 18 to 65 who received the Ad26.COV2.S COVID-19 vaccine or a placebo. This chain's CDR3 is CASSPRQTQGSSTDTQYF. Written as DNA, the CDR3 is TGTGCCAGCAGCCCCCGACAGACCCAAGGTTCTAGCACAGATACGCAGTATTTT.